This record covers a single T cell receptor beta chain. Produced via immunoSEQ multiplex PCR; TCRdb's table is partial and in-frame only. This table holds approximately 100,000 clones, around 85% found once. The V and J ends lost 6 bases and 0 bases respectively, with 6 bases between them. Germline V gene sequence: CDR1 WSHSY, CDR2 SAAADI. This CDR3 comprises 13 residues. The data stem from a study of blood T cell repertoires in COVID-19. About the research overall: The analysed material was cDNA or gDNA that came from T cells, B-cell-depleted T cells, or PBMCs.

This clonotype was obtained from a woman in her forties or fifties who had recovered from COVID-19. Sequenced sample: PBMCs or T cells enriched from blood (not recorded which). The V and J genes are TRBV10-2 and TRBJ1-3; D is possibly TRBD1 (5 bases). The CDR3 sequence is CASSQGSGNTIYF. CDR3 nucleotide sequence: TGCGCCAGCAGCCAGGGCTCTGGAAACACCATATATTTT.